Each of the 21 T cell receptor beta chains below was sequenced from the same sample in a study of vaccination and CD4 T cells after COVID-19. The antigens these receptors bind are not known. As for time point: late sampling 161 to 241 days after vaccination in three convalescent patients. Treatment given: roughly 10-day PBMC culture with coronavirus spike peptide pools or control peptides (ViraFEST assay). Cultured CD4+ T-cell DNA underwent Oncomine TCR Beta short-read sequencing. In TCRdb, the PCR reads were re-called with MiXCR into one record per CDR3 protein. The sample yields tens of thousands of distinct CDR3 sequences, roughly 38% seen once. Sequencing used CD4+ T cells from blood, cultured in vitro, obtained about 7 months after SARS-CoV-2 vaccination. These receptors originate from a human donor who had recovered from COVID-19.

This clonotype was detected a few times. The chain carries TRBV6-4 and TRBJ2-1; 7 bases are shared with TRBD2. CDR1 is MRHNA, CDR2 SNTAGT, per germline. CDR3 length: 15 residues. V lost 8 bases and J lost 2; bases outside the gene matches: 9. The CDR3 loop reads CASRNSAGAYNEQFF. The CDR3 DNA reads TGTGCCAGCCGAAATTCTGCGGGAGCCTACAATGAGCAGTTCTTC.

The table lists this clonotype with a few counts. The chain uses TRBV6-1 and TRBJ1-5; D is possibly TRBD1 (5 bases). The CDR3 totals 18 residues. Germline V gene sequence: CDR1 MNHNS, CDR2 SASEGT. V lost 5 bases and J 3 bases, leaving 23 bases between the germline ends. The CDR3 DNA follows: TGTGCCAGCAGTCCGACGGGGCGAACCCTAATAAACAATCAGCCCCAGCATTTT. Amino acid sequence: CASSPTGRTLINNQPQHF.

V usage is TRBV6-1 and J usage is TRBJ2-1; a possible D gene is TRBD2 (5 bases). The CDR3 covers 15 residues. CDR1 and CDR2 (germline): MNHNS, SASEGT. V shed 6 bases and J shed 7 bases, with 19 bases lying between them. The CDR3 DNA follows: TGTGCCAGCAGCCAAGGGAGAGCGTCGGGTAATGAGCAGTTCTTC. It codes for CASSQGRASGNEQFF.

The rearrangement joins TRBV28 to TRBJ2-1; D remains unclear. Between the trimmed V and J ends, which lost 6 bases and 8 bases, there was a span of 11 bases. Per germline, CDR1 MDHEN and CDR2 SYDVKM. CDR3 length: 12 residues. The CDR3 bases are TGTGCCAGCAGCCAGTCGAGATATGAGCAGTTCTTC. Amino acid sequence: CASSQSRYEQFF.

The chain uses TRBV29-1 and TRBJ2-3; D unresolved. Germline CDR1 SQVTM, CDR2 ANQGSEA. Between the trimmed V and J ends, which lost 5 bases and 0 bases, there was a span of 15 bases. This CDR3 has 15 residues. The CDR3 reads CSVQKDSTSTDTQYF. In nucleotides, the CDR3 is TGCAGCGTTCAGAAGGATTCCACTAGCACAGATACGCAGTATTTT.

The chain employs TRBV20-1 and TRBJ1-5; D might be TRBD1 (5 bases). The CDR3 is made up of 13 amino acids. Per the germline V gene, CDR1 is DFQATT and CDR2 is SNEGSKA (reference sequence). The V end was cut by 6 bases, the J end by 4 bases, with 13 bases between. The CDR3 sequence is CSATGTANQPQHF. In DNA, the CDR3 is TGCAGTGCAACCGGGACGGCTAATCAGCCCCAGCATTTT.

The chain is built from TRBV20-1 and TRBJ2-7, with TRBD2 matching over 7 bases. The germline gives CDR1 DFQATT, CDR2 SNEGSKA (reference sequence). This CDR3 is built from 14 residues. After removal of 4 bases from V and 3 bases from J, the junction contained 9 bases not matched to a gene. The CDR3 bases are TGCAGTGCTATCGAGGCCCGGGACTACTACGAGCAGTACTTC. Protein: CSAIEARDYYEQYF.

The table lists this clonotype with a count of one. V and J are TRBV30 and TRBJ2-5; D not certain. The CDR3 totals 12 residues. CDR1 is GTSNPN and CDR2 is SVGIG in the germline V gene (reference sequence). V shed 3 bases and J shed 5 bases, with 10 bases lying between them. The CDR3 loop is CAWSPYGETQYF. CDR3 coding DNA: TGTGCCTGGAGCCCCTACGGCGAGACCCAGTACTTC.

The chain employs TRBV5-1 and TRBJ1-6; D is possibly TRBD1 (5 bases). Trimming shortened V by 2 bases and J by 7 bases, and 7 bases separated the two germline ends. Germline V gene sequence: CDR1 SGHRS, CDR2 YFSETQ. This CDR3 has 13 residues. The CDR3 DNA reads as TGCGCCAGCAGCTTCCCAGGGAATTCACCCCTCCACTTT. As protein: CASSFPGNSPLHF.

This chain's CDR3 is CAPGRALPYGYTF. The CDR3 DNA sequence: TGCGCCCCCGGGAGGGCCCTACCCTATGGCTACACCTTC. The chain uses TRBV23-1 and TRBJ1-2, with D unclear. TRBV23-1 is reported as an ORF; its role is uncertain. Trimming pared 11 bases from V and 4 bases from J, leaving 17 bases between. The CDR3 length is 13 residues.

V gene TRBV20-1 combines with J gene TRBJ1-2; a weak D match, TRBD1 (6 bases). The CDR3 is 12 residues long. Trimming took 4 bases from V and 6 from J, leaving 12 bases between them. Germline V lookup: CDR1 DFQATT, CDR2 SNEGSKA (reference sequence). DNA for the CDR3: TGCAGTGCTACTTGGACAGCGAATGGCTACACCTTC. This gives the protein CSATWTANGYTF.

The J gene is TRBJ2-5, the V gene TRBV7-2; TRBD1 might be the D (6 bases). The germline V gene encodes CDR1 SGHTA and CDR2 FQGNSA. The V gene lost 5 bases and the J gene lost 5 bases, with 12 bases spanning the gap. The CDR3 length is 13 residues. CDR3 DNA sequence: TGTGCCAGCAGCCAACAGGGTGGGGAGACCCAGTACTTC. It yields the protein CASSQQGGETQYF.

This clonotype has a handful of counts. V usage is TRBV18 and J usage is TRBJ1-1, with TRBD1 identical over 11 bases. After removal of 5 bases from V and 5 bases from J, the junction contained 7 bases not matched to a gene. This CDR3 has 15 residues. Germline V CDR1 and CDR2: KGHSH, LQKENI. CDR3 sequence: CASSFTGTGGTEAFF. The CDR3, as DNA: TGTGCCAGCTCATTCACCGGGACAGGGGGGACTGAAGCTTTCTTT.

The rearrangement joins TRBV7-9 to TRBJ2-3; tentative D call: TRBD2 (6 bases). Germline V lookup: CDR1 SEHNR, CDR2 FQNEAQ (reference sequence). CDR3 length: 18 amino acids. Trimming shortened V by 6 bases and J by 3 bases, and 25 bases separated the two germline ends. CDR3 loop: CASRTGLLRAWGTDTQYF. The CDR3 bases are TGTGCCAGCAGGACGGGACTCCTCCGGGCCTGGGGTACAGATACGCAGTATTTT. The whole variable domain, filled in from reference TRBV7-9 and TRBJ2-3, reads DTGVSQNPRHKITKRGQNVTFRCDPISEHNRLYWYRQTLGQGPEFLTYFQNEAQLEKSRLLSDRFSAERPKGSFSTLEIQRTEQGDSAMYLCASRTGLLRAWGTDTQYFGPGTRLTVL.

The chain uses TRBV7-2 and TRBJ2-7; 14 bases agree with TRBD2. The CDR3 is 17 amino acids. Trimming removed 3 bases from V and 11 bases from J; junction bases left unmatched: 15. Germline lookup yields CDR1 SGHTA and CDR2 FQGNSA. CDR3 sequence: CASSFTTSGRAGGKEYF. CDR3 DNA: TGTGCCAGCAGCTTCACGACTAGCGGGAGGGCCGGTGGAAAGGAGTACTTC.

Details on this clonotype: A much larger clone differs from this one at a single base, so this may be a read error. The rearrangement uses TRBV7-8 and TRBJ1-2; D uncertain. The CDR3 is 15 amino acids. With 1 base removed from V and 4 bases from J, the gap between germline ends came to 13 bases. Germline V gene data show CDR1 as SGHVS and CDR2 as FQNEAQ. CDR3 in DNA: TGTGCCAGCAGCTTAGATATAGGCGGCGCCTATGGCTACACCTTC. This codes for CASSLDIGGAYGYTF.

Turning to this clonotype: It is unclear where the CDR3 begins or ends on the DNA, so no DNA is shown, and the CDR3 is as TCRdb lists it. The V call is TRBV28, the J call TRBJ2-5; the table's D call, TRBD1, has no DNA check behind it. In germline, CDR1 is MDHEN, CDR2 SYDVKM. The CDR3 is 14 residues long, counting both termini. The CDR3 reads CASSSSDRQETQYF.

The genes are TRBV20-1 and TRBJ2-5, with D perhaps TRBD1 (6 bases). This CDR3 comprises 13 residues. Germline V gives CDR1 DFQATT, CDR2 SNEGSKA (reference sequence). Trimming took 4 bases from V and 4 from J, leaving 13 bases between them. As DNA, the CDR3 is TGCAGTGCTAACACAGGGCCGGCAGAGACCCAGTACTTC. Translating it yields CSANTGPAETQYF.

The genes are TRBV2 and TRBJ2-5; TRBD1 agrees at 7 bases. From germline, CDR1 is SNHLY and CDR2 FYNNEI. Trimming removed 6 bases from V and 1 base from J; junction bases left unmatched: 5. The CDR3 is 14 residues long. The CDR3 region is CASSETGPQETQYF. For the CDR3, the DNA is TGTGCCAGCAGCGAGACAGGGCCCCAAGAGACCCAGTACTTC.

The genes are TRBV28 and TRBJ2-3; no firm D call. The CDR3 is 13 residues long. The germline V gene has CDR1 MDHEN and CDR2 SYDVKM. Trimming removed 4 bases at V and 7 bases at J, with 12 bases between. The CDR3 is CASSSHDLNTQYF. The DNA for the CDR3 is TGTGCCAGCAGTTCACACGACCTGAATACGCAGTATTTT.

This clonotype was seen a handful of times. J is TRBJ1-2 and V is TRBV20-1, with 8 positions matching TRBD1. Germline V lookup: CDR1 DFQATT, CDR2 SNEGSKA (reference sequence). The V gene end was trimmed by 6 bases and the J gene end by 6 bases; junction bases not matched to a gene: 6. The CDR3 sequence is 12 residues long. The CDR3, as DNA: TGCAGTGCCAGGACAGGGCTTAATGGCTACACCTTC. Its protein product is CSARTGLNGYTF.